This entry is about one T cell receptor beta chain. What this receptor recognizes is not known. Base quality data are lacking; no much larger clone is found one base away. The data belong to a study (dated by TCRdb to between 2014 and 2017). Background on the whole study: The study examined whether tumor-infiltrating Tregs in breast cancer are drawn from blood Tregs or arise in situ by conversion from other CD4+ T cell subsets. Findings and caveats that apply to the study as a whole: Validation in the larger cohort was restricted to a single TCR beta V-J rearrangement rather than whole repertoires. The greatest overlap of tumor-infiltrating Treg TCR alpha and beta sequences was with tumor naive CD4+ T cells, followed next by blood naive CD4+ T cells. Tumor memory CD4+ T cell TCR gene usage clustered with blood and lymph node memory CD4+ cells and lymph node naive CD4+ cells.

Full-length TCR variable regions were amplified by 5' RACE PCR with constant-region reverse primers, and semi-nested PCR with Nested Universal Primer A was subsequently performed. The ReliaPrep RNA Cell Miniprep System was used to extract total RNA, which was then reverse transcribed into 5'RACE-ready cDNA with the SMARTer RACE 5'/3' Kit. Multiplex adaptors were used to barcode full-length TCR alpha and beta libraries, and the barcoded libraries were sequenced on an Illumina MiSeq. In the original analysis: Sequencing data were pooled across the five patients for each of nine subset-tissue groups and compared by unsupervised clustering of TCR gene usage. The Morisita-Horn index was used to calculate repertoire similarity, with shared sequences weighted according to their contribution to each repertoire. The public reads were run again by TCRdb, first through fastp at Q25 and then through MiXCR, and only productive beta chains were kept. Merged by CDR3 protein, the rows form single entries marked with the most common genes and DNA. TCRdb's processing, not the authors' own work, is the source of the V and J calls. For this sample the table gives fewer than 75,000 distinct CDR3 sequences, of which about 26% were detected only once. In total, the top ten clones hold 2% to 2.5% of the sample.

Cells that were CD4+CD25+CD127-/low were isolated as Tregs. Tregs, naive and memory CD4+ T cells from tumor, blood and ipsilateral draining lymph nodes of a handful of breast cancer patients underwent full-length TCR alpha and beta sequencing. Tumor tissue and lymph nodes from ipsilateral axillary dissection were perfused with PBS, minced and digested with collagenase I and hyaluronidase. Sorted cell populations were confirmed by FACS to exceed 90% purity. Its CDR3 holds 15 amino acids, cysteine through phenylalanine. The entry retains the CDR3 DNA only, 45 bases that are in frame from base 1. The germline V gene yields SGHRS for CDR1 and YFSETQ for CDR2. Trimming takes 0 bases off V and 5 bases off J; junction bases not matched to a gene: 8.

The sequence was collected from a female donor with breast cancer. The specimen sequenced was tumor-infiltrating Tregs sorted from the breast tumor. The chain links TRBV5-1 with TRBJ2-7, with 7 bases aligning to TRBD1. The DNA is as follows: TGCGCCAGCAGCTTGGCCGAGACAGGGTCCCACGAGCAGTACTTC. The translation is CASSLAETGSHEQYF.